This TCR beta chain originates from a study of T cell responses to AZD1222 COVID-19 vaccine. This CDR3 has 14 amino acids. Per germline, CDR1 LNHDA and CDR2 SQIVND (reference sequence). Between the trimmed V and J ends, which lost 7 bases and 0 bases, there was a span of 11 bases. Method: immunoSEQ multiplex PCR; TCRdb's copy keeps in-frame clones and lacks some. The sample has approximately 150,000 clones; roughly nine tenths are singletons. This clonotype was sampled from an adult who received the AZD1222 COVID-19 vaccine. The material was peripheral blood, obtained 28 days after the second AZD1222 dose. J is TRBJ2-3 and V is TRBV19; maybe TRBD2 (6 bases). The DNA of the CDR3 is TGTGCCAGTACCCCCCGGGGGAGCACAGATACGCAGTATTTT. Amino acid sequence: CASTPRGSTDTQYF.